The 20 T cell receptor beta chains below were found in one sample sequenced in a study of identical twins. TCRdb fed the 5' RACE reads into MiXCR, producing one record per CDR3 protein. The table has 400,000 to 650,000 distinct CDR3 sequences, 20% to 25% seen once; the top ten hold around 1%. This sample also belongs to another study, concerning T cells expressing NK-cell markers.

Sequencing input: CD4+ T cells sorted from blood. These receptors originate from a woman between 18 and 29 years old in good health.

This clonotype was detected a few times. This chain connects TRBV9 to TRBJ2-1; no clear D. This CDR3 comprises 12 residues. Germline CDR1 and CDR2: SGDLS and YYNGEE. The V end lost 2 bases, the J end lost 4 bases, and 4 bases lay between the germline ends. CDR3 sequence (DNA): TGTGCCAGCAGCGTCCAGTACAATGAGCAGTTCTTC. Protein product: CASSVQYNEQFF.

The gene calls are TRBV20-1 and TRBJ1-5; D gene unclear. Germline V CDR1 and CDR2: DFQATT, SNEGSKA (reference sequence). The CDR3 is made up of 14 amino acids. V was shortened by 5 bases and J by 1 base, with 12 bases between the two germline ends. The chain's CDR3 is CSAEIPGSNQPQHF. CDR3 coding DNA: TGCAGTGCTGAAATCCCTGGCAGCAATCAGCCCCAGCATTTT.

This clonotype was seen a handful of times. The rearrangement joins TRBV4-2 to TRBJ1-1; the D gene is possibly TRBD1 (5 bases). The CDR3 is 13 amino acids. Germline CDR1 LGHNA, CDR2 YNFKEQ. V lost 1 base, J lost 7 bases, and 10 bases lay in between. In DNA form, the CDR3 reads TGTGCCAGCAGCCAAGGGGCAGGGTTTGAAGCTTTCTTT. It codes for CASSQGAGFEAFF.

This clonotype was counted between two and nine times. The rearrangement links TRBV20-1 to TRBJ2-3; D gene uncertain. Trimming left V 7 bases short and J 2 bases short, with 16 bases between. Germline CDR1 and CDR2: DFQATT and SNEGSKA (reference sequence). The CDR3 covers 14 residues. DNA for the CDR3: TGCAGTGTCAGCAATACCGCGAACACAGATACGCAGTATTTT. It is translated as CSVSNTANTDTQYF.

This clonotype was observed a handful of times. This chain links TRBV5-8 with TRBJ1-2, with 7 bases lining up with TRBD1. The V gene's germline CDR1 is SGHTS and CDR2 YDEGEE. The CDR3 contains 13 residues. V shed 5 bases and J 8 bases; nucleotides not matched to a gene: 9. CDR3 in DNA: TGTGCCAGCAGTTCGGCGACAGGGCCCGGCTACACCTTC. This translates into CASSSATGPGYTF.

This clonotype was observed a handful of times. The chain has TRBV20-1 and TRBJ2-7, with D tentatively TRBD1 (6 bases). Germline V gene sequence: CDR1 DFQATT, CDR2 SNEGSKA (reference sequence). This CDR3 has 14 residues. Trimming stripped 1 base from V and 5 bases from J, with 15 bases between. The CDR3 sequence is CSARAGTNIHEQYF. The CDR3 DNA sequence: TGCAGTGCTAGAGCCGGGACAAATATCCACGAGCAGTACTTC.

This clonotype has more than one count but fewer than ten. The chain carries TRBV5-1 and TRBJ2-1; 9 bases align to TRBD2. CDR1 is SGHRS, CDR2 YFSETQ, per germline. The ends lost 4 bases at V and 15 bases at J; junction bases unmatched: 14. The CDR3 sequence is 14 residues long. CDR3: CASSGQGASGRWFF. The CDR3, as DNA: TGCGCCAGCAGCGGCCAAGGAGCGAGCGGGAGGTGGTTCTTC.

The V gene is TRBV7-2, the J gene TRBJ2-7; D is ambiguous. The CDR3 is 13 residues long. Trimming took 5 bases from V and 2 from J, leaving 10 bases between them. Germline CDR1 is SGHTA and CDR2 is FQGNSA. CDR3 region: CASSRKPPYEQYF. The CDR3 coding sequence is TGTGCCAGCAGCCGGAAGCCGCCCTACGAGCAGTACTTC.

V gene TRBV10-1 combines with J gene TRBJ2-5; D is unclear. The CDR3 totals 13 residues. In germline, CDR1 is WNHNN, CDR2 SYGVQD (reference sequence). Trimming shortened V by 6 bases and J by 5 bases, and 13 bases separated the two germline ends. The CDR3 here is CASRRGPGETQYF. Here the CDR3 DNA reads TGCGCCAGCAGGCGAGGCCCCGGGGAGACCCAGTACTTC.

About this clonotype itself: Because it lacks the conserved phenylalanine or tryptophan at the end, this CDR3 is likely a read error. The chain combines TRBV6-6 with TRBJ2-3, with D perhaps matching TRBD1 (6 bases). Germline CDR1 is MNHNY and CDR2 is SVGAGI (reference sequence). The CDR3 is made up of 12 amino acids. The V end lost 2 bases, the J end lost 6 bases, and 6 bases lay between the germline ends. The CDR3 region has the DNA TGTGCCAGCAGTTACCAGGGGGATACGCAGTATCTT. Its translation: CASSYQGDTQYL.

The chain couples TRBV20-1 to TRBJ2-5, with D hard to call. The germline CDR1 and CDR2 sequences are DFQATT and SNEGSKA (reference sequence). The V end was cut by 0 bases, the J end by 5 bases, with 10 bases between. The CDR3 has 13 residues. CDR3 amino acids: CSAREWRRETQYF. CDR3 nucleotides: TGCAGTGCTAGAGAATGGCGGCGGGAGACCCAGTACTTC.

The CDR3 loop is CSARQDPNTEAFF. The CDR3 region has the DNA TGCAGCGCCAGACAGGACCCGAACACTGAAGCTTTCTTT. The chain combines TRBV29-1 with TRBJ1-1; possible D gene TRBD1, 6 bases. V was pared by 7 bases and J by 1 base, with 13 bases between. This CDR3 has 13 amino acids. The germline V gene encodes CDR1 SQVTM and CDR2 ANQGSEA. The full variable domain, rest sourced from reference TRBV29-1 and TRBJ1-1, is SAVISQKPSRDICQRGTSLTIQCQVDSQVTMMFWYRQQPGQSLTLIATANQGSEATYESGFVIDKFPISRPNLTFSTLTVSNMSPEDSSIYLCSARQDPNTEAFFGQGTRLTVV.

This clonotype showed up just once. The rearrangement joins TRBV9 to TRBJ2-5, with 11 bases matching TRBD1. The CDR3 runs to 15 residues. Looked up from germline, CDR1 is SGDLS and CDR2 is YYNGEE. Trimming removed 3 bases from V and 5 bases from J; junction bases left unmatched: 6. The CDR3 here is CASSEGTGGHETQYF. The CDR3 DNA sequence: TGTGCCAGCAGCGAGGGGACAGGGGGGCATGAGACCCAGTACTTC.

This sequence joins TRBV12-3 or TRBV12-4 and TRBJ1-4; D unclear. The CDR3 is 17 amino acids. V lost 9 bases, J lost 0 bases, and 20 bases lay in between. Here the CDR3 reads CASLGFDPKATNEKLFF. The CDR3 nucleotides read TGTGCCAGTTTGGGGTTTGACCCCAAGGCAACTAATGAAAAACTGTTTTTT.

This clonotype was seen only a few times. This rearrangement joins TRBV12-3 or TRBV12-4 to TRBJ1-1; the D is unclear. With 3 bases removed from V and 10 bases from J, the gap between germline ends came to 12 bases. The CDR3 extends over 12 amino acids. CDR3: CASSFMGTAAFF. The CDR3 bases are TGTGCCAGCAGTTTTATGGGAACCGCAGCTTTCTTT.

The table lists this clonotype with a few counts. J is TRBJ2-7 and V is TRBV6-1; D is uncertain. In germline, CDR1 is MNHNS, CDR2 SASEGT. CDR3 length equals 14 residues. V lost 3 bases and J lost 3, with 12 bases in between. CDR3 sequence: CASSEGSSIYEQYF. The CDR3 DNA is TGTGCCAGCAGTGAGGGGTCTTCAATCTACGAGCAGTACTTC.

This chain joins TRBV29-1 and TRBJ2-3; D might be TRBD2 (6 bases). The CDR3 loop spans 12 amino acids. V was trimmed by 6 bases and J by 2 bases, leaving 9 bases between them. Germline V lookup: CDR1 SQVTM, CDR2 ANQGSEA. CDR3 DNA: TGCAGCGTCCGGGAGTTCACAGATACGCAGTATTTT. This gives the protein CSVREFTDTQYF.

This clonotype occurred a few times. The rearrangement uses TRBV19 and TRBJ2-3; D uncertain. CDR1 and CDR2 from the germline V gene are LNHDA and SQIVND (reference sequence). V lost 2 bases and J lost 6, with 12 bases in between. This CDR3 has 14 residues. The CDR3 DNA sequence: TGTGCCAGTAGTATATCTCCTTTCGGCGATACGCAGTATTTT. Protein: CASSISPFGDTQYF.

The V and J genes are TRBV13 and TRBJ2-7; maybe TRBD1 (6 bases). The CDR3 has 13 residues. V was cut by 2 bases and J by 5 bases, with 10 bases left in between. Germline lookup yields CDR1 PRHDT and CDR2 FYEKMQ (reference sequence). CDR3 nucleotide sequence: TGTGCCAGCAGCTTAAGGGGGAGCCACGAGCAGTACTTC. This gives the protein CASSLRGSHEQYF.

This clonotype turned up a few times. The rearrangement joins TRBV20-1 to TRBJ2-5; 7 bases match TRBD1. The V and J ends lost 6 bases and 0 bases, in that order; junction bases with no gene match: 10. Germline CDR1 is DFQATT and CDR2 is SNEGSKA (reference sequence). The CDR3 totals 15 residues. In DNA, the CDR3 is TGCAGTGCCAGCGGACAGGCGACGTACCAAGAGACCCAGTACTTC. This codes for CSASGQATYQETQYF.